Below are 8 T cell receptor beta chains sequenced from a single sample in a study of blood T cell repertoires in COVID-19 (dated by TCRdb to 2018 to 2021). Library generation was performed with the immunoSEQ multiplex PCR assay. Not all clones reach the TCRdb copy of this immuneACCESS table, which keeps in-frame sequences only. Checked studies attribute under half of the gap to unresolved V genes and leave the rest unexplained. The sample table shows a few hundred thousand clones, and approximately 83% are seen once. The top ten constitute roughly 11% of the sample. Sequencing input: peripheral blood. The origin of the receptors is a woman in her 70s with acute or convalescent COVID-19.

This sequence joins TRBV11-2 and TRBJ2-1; 7 bases fit TRBD1. V dropped 6 bases and J dropped 5; count of bases not matched to a gene: 4. In germline, CDR1 is SGHAT, CDR2 FQNNGV. There are 13 residues in the CDR3. CDR3 region: CASSRGPNNEQFF. The CDR3 nucleotides are TGTGCCAGCAGTAGGGGGCCCAACAATGAGCAGTTCTTC.

The chain recombines TRBV6-5 with TRBJ1-4, with D possibly matching TRBD1 (6 bases). The V gene lost 5 bases and the J gene lost 7 bases, with 14 bases spanning the gap. The CDR3 spans 14 residues. Germline V lookup: CDR1 MNHEY, CDR2 SVGAGI. This CDR3 reads CASSRTGFSEKLFF. Here the CDR3 DNA reads TGTGCCAGCAGTCGAACAGGGTTTAGTGAAAAACTGTTTTTT.

This chain links TRBV12-3 or TRBV12-4 with TRBJ2-3; no firm D call. Trimming shortened V by 4 bases and J by 3 bases, and 8 bases separated the two germline ends. The CDR3 runs to 13 residues. DNA of the CDR3: TGTGCCAGCAGTTCTAGAAATACAGATACGCAGTATTTT. Protein sequence: CASSSRNTDTQYF.

The gene calls are TRBV6-5 and TRBJ1-2; weak D call: TRBD1 (6 bases). This CDR3 region has 15 residues. The V gene lost 5 bases and the J gene lost 8 bases, with 21 bases spanning the gap. Per the germline V gene, CDR1 is MNHEY and CDR2 is SVGAGI. In DNA, the CDR3 is TGTGCCAGCAGTCAGGACAGCCTCGAAGGACAAGGCTACACCTTC. Protein product: CASSQDSLEGQGYTF.

The chain uses TRBV6-5 and TRBJ1-6; D is uncertain. With 4 bases removed from V and 6 bases from J, the gap between germline ends came to 10 bases. The CDR3 runs 14 residues. The germline V gene encodes CDR1 MNHEY and CDR2 SVGAGI. CDR3 coding DNA: TGTGCCAGCAGTTGGAAGACTCGTAATTCACCCCTCCACTTT. Translating it yields CASSWKTRNSPLHF.

The chain has TRBV6-4 and TRBJ1-6; 7 bases match TRBD1. V gave up 6 bases and J gave up 11 bases; unmatched junction bases: 7. The CDR3 sequence is 13 residues long. Germline V gene lookup returns CDR1 MRHNA and CDR2 SNTAGT. CDR3 sequence: CASSPQTGTPLHF. In DNA form, the CDR3 reads TGTGCCAGCAGCCCCCAGACAGGGACACCCCTCCACTTT.

As to this clone: Other DNA sequences in the same sample also yield this CDR3. The chain employs TRBV19 and TRBJ2-2; D may be TRBD1 (6 bases). V was shortened by 3 bases and J by 0 bases, with 11 bases between the two germline ends. The CDR3 spans 16 residues. The germline V gene has CDR1 LNHDA and CDR2 SQIVND (reference sequence). The DNA of the CDR3 is TGTGCCAGTAGTATTATAGGGACATCGAACACCGGGGAGCTGTTTTTT. Amino acids: CASSIIGTSNTGELFF.

The chain recombines TRBV6-5 with TRBJ1-4, with D unresolved. Trimming removed 6 bases at V and 0 bases at J, with 8 bases between. Germline CDR1 MNHEY, CDR2 SVGAGI. This CDR3 has 14 residues. CDR3 coding DNA: TGTGCCAGCAGGACAAGTTCAACTAATGAAAAACTGTTTTTT. It codes for CASRTSSTNEKLFF.